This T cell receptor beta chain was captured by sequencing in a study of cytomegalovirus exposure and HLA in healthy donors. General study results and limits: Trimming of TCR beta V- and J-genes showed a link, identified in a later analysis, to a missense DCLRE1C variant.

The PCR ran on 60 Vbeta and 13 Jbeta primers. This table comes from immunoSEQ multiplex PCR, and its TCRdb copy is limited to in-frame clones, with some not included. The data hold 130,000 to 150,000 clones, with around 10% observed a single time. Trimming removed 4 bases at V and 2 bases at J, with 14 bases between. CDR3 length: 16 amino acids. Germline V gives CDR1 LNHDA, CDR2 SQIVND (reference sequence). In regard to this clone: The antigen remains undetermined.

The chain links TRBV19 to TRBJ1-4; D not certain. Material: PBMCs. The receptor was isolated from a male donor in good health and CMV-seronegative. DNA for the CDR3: TGTGCCAGTAGTAAACACCTGGGTAGCACTAATGAAAAACTGTTTTTT. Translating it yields CASSKHLGSTNEKLFF. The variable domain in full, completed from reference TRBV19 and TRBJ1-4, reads DGGITQSPKYLFRKEGQNVTLSCEQNLNHDAMYWYRQDPGQGLRLIYYSQIVNDFQKGDIAEGYSVSREKKESFPLTVTSAQKNPTAFYLCASSKHLGSTNEKLFFGSGTQLSVL.